The present T cell receptor beta chain was sequenced within a study of beta chain features in type 1 diabetes. Points from the study as a whole: Naive, central memory and Treg TCRB repertoires seemed to resemble each other more closely in patients than they did in healthy donors.

As regards this clone: Antigen specificity is unknown.

The entirety of the isolated RNA underwent reverse transcription, so expressed TCRB transcripts were sequenced. The assay was immunoSEQ multiplex PCR, and TCRdb's table has in-frame clones only and misses some. The sample has around 21,000 clones; around 46% are singletons. Sequencing was done on a sample of stem cell memory CD4+ T cells from blood. The source is a man between 18 and 29 years old in good health.

CDR3 amino acids: CASSFQQGISYEQYF. CDR3 DNA sequence: TGCGCCAGCAGCTTCCAACAGGGGATCTCCTACGAGCAGTACTTC. The chain couples TRBV5-1 to TRBJ2-7, with 7 positions matching TRBD1. V trimming: 2 bases; J trimming: 0 bases; junction bases outside the gene matches: 5. Germline loops: CDR1 SGHRS, CDR2 YFSETQ. The CDR3 loop spans 15 amino acids. The whole variable domain, filled in from reference TRBV5-1 and TRBJ2-7, reads KAGVTQTPRYLIKTRGQQVTLSCSPISGHRSVSWYQQTPGQGLQFLFEYFSETQRNKGNFPGRFSGRQFSNSRSEMNVSTLELGDSALYLCASSFQQGISYEQYFGPGTRLTVT.